This entry describes one TCR beta chain. Its antigen is not yet known. No clone much larger than this one lies a single base away; base qualities are absent. TCRbeta CDR3 regions were amplified from genomic DNA by means of the immunoSEQ Assay, a bias-controlled multiplex PCR. As for how the authors treated the data: Within the assay, amplification of reference gene primers was used to estimate how many nucleated cells each sample contained. To quantify the absolute abundance of each unique TCRbeta CDR3 rearrangement, sequence reads were collapsed and filtered. Productive Simpson clonality was computed per sample as the square root of Simpson's diversity index over productive rearrangements. TCRdb took this table from immuneACCESS and kept in-frame rearrangements with V and J called. Such tables lack part of the clones; where checked against another copy, unresolved V genes explain under half of the gap, and the rest is unexplained. That table is the source of V, J and clone size, and D and trimming were worked out from the DNA. The sample yields some 120,000 clones; around 83% were counted once. Approximately 1.5% of the sample is in the top ten clones.

The collaborating institutions used their own protocols to collect whole blood in K2EDTA tubes. Collaborator samples were shipped for TCRbeta analysis as frozen whole blood, isolated PBMCs, or DNA extracted from either sample type. The sample is drawn from a study of blood T cell repertoires in COVID-19 (dated by TCRdb to 2020 to 2021). Regarding the study in general: Samples from collaborators originated in the United States, Italy and Spain and spanned both the acute and convalescent phases of COVID-19. The material from the prospective study consisted of cDNA or gDNA derived from T cells, B-cell-depleted T cells, or PBMCs. Subjects who had been exposed to COVID-19, were actively infected with it, or had recovered from it provided the deeply sampled blood TCRbeta repertoires that made up the dataset. A freely available public database, intended as a resource for researchers studying the immune response to SARS-CoV-2, is where the repertoires were released. Samples came from the ongoing ImmuneRACE study (first 160 participants) plus 1,254 subjects from 6 global collaborators. Sample metadata almost always included a de-identified subject ID, COVID-19 status, age in years and sex. Where HLA class I and class II types were available, the types were taken from metadata supplied by the sample provider, not from assay-based typing.

The paper as a whole reports these results and caveats: The quantity of clinical and demographic metadata differed by source and by participant and was supplied without curation.

From the germline V gene, CDR1 is SQVTM and CDR2 is ANQGSEA. A distance of 9 bases separates the germline ends of V and J, which lose 4 bases and 2 bases respectively. From cysteine to phenylalanine, the CDR3 is 12 amino acids long. The entry retains the CDR3 DNA only, 36 bases that are in frame from base 1. Sample: peripheral blood. Recombination joined TRBV29-1 with TRBJ2-7; TRBD1 is a possible D gene, resting on 6 matching bases. This sequence originates from a man aged 35 to 55 with acute or convalescent COVID-19. The nucleotide sequence reads as follows: TGCAGCGTTGTGACAGGCACCTACGAGCAGTACTTC. Translated, this is CSVVTGTYEQYF.